The rows below give T cell receptor beta chains drawn from one sample of a study of breast tumors, draining lymph nodes, adjacent tissues. MiXCR was run by TCRdb on the multiplex PCR reads, yielding one entry per CDR3 protein. The sample consists of tens of thousands of distinct CDR3 sequences, roughly 58% of them appearing once. The sequencing sample was made of breast tumor tissue. The receptors originated from a female donor with breast cancer. Some clones in this sample may be carry-over from other donors' samples. The CDR3 runs from the conserved cysteine through the conserved F or W. The order of the fields is CDR3 protein, CDR3 DNA, V gene, J gene, D gene, clone size. A D gene is named only where the DNA matches it firmly. Size values are once, few and many counts, or a class for expanded clones, and some rows have none.

CASRTTQLGAFF	TGTGCCAGCAGGACTACACAGTTGGGCGCTTTCTTT	TRBV2	TRBJ1-1	.	many
CATPRGNGNTIYF	TGTGCCACTCCCAGGGGTAATGGAAACACCATATATTTT	TRBV7-9	TRBJ1-3	.	.
CATSIPGQKLFF	TGTGCCACCAGCATTCCGGGACAGAAACTGTTTTTT	TRBV15	TRBJ1-4	TRBD1	.
CASTEGYQPQHF	TGTGCCAGCACTGAGGGTTATCAGCCCCAGCATTTT	TRBV6-2/TRBV6-3	TRBJ1-5	.	many
CASRTGELFF	TGTGCCAGTAGGACAGGGGAGCTGTTTTTT	TRBV9	TRBJ2-2	.	.
CASSRRGGYGNTF	TGTGCCAGCAGCCGGCGGGGGGGGTACGGGAACACCTTC	TRBV7-2	TRBJ1-2	.	.
CASSLGVIGNTIYF	TGTGCCAGCAGCTTAGGGGTAATCGGAAACACCATATATTTT	TRBV7-2	TRBJ1-3	.	once
CRALPFTGSRFSNQPQHF	TGCAGGGCCCTCCCCTTTACAGGATCCCGCTTTAGCAATCAGCCCCAGCATTTT	TRBV20-1	TRBJ1-5	.	medium-sized
CASSLRDQRAETRYF	TGTGCCAGCAGTTTACGGGACCAGAGGGCAGAGACCCGGTACTTC	TRBV12-3/TRBV12-4	TRBJ2-5	.	.
CASSGTRNYEQYF	TGTGCCAGCAGTGGGACACGTAACTACGAGCAGTACTTC	TRBV2	TRBJ2-7	.	.
CASSRGTDYEQYF	TGTGCCAGCAGCAGGGGGACAGACTACGAGCAGTACTTC	TRBV5-6	TRBJ2-7	TRBD1	medium-sized
CASSFYRAATDTQYF	TGTGCCAGCAGTTTTTATCGGGCGGCCACAGATACGCAGTATTTT	TRBV28	TRBJ2-3	.	many
CASTPGDTIYF	TGTGCCAGCACCCCCGGTGACACCATATATTTT	TRBV25-1	TRBJ1-3	.	many
CASSAPSYGYTF	TGTGCCAGCAGCGCGCCTAGCTATGGCTACACCTTC	TRBV9	TRBJ1-2	.	.
CATSTGGSGANVLTF	TGTGCCACCAGCACAGGGGGCTCTGGGGCCAACGTCCTGACTTTC	TRBV15	TRBJ2-6	TRBD1	many
CASSRGLAGAKETQYF	TGTGCCAGCAGCAGGGGACTAGCGGGAGCGAAAGAGACCCAGTACTTC	TRBV5-8	TRBJ2-5	TRBD2	.
CASSLGTDYEQYF	TGTGCCAGCAGCTTAGGGACAGATTACGAGCAGTACTTC	TRBV5-5	TRBJ2-7	TRBD1	.
CASRHGGYNEQFF	TGTGCCAGCAGGCACGGCGGCTACAATGAGCAGTTCTTC	TRBV6-1	TRBJ2-1	.	many
CSAINLGGRQPQHF	TGCAGTGCTATAAACCTGGGAGGGCGCCAGCCCCAGCATTTT	TRBV20-1	TRBJ1-5	.	.
CATSPIGRGTDTQYF	TGTGCCACCAGCCCGATCGGGAGAGGTACAGATACGCAGTATTTT	TRBV24-1	TRBJ2-3	.	.
CSVSGLSYEQYF	TGCAGTGTTTCAGGTTTGTCCTACGAGCAGTACTTC	TRBV20-1	TRBJ2-7	.	.
CSVELAGTGNTIYF	TGCAGCGTTGAATTGGCAGGGACTGGAAACACCATATATTTT	TRBV29-1	TRBJ1-3	.	medium-sized
CASSLTGASGNTIYF	TGTGCCAGCAGCTTGACAGGGGCCTCTGGAAACACCATATATTTT	TRBV5-6	TRBJ1-3	TRBD1	many
CSVEWGSNEKLFF	TGCAGCGTTGAATGGGGTTCTAATGAAAAACTGTTTTTT	TRBV29-1	TRBJ1-4	.	.